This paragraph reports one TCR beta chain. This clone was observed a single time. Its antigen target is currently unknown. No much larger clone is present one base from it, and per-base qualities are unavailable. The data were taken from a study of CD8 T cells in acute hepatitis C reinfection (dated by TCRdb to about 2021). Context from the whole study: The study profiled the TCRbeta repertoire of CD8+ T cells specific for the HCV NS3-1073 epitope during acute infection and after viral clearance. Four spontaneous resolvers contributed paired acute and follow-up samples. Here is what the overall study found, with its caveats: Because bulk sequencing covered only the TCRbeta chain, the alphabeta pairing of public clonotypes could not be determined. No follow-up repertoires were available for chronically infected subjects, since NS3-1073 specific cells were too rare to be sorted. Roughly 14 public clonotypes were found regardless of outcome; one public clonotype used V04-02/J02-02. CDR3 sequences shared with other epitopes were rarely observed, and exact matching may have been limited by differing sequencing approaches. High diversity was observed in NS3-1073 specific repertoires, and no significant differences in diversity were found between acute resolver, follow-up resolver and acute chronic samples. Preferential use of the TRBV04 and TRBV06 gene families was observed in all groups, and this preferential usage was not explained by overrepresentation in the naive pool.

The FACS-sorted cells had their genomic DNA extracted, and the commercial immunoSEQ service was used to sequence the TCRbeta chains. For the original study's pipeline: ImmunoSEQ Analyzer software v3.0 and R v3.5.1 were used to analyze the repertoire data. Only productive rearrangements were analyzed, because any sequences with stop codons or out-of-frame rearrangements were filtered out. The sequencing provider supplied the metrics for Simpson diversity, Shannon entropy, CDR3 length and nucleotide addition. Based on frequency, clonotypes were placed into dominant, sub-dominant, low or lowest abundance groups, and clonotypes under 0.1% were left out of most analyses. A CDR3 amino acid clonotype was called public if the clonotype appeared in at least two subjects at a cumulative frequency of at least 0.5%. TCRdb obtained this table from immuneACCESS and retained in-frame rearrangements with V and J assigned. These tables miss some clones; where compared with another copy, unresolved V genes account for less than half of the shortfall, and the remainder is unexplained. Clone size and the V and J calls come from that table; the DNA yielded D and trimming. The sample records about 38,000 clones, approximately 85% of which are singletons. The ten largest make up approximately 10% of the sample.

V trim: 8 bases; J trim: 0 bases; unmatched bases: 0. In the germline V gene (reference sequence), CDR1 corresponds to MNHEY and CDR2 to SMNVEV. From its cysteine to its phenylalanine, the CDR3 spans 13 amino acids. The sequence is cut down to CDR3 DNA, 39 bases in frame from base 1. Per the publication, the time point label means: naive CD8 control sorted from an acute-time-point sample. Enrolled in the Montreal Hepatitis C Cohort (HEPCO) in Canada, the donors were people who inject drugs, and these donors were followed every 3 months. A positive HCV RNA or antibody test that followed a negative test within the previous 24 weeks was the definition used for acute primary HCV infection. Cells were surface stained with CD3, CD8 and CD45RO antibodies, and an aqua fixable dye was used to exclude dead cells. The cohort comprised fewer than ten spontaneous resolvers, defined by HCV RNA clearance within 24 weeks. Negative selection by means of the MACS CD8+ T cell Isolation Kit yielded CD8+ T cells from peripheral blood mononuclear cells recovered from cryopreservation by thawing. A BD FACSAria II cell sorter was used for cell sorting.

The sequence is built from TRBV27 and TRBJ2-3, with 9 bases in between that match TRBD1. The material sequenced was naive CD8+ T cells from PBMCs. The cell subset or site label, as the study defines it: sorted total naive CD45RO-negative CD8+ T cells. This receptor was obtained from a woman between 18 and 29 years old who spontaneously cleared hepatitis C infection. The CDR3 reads CASGTGSTDTQYF. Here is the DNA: TGTGCCAGCGGGACAGGGAGCACAGATACGCAGTATTTT.